This TCR beta chain was sequenced during a study of T cell changes during pregnancy in multiple sclerosis. This clone has only a few counts. This CDR3 is built from 12 residues. The germline V gene encodes CDR1 MNHNY and CDR2 SVGAGI (reference sequence). With 5 bases removed from V and 2 bases from J, the gap between germline ends came to 4 bases. Sequencing was performed with immunoSEQ multiplex PCR; in TCRdb, only in-frame clones are kept and a portion is missing. The repertoire holds tens of thousands of clones, with 91% as singletons. The material was CD4+ T cells from peripheral blood mononuclear cells, obtained before pregnancy. The genes are TRBV6-6 and TRBJ2-1, with D unresolved. The receptor was isolated from a female donor with multiple sclerosis, enrolled in a pregnancy study. CDR3 loop: CASSPTYNEQFF. The DNA of the CDR3 is TGTGCCAGCAGTCCAACCTACAATGAGCAGTTCTTC.